Below, 18 T cell receptor beta chains from the same sample are listed, as sequenced in a study of vaccination effects on CD4 cells after COVID-19. The repertoire was sequenced with immunoSEQ multiplex PCR; TCRdb's copy has only in-frame clones and lacks some. Of more than 20,000 clones listed, around 79% are singletons. Antigens for these TCRs are unknown. Before sequencing, viral peptide pools were used by the ViraFEST assay to expand antigen-specific CD4+ T cells. When about ten days of culture had elapsed, CD4+ T cells were isolated. Vaccine administered to participants consisted of two doses of either BNT162b2 or mRNA-1273. Specimen: CD4+ T cells from PBMCs cultured with SARS-CoV-2 spike peptides, collected after COVID-19 vaccination. The receptors were sampled from a human donor who received a COVID-19 vaccine.

The rearrangement uses TRBV7-9 and TRBJ2-7; D may be TRBD1 (6 bases). Looked up from germline, CDR1 is SEHNR and CDR2 is FQNEAQ (reference sequence). V lost 3 bases, J lost 3 bases, and 12 bases lay in between. This CDR3 spans 14 amino acids. CDR3 nucleotide sequence: TGTGCCAGCAGCTTGGACAGTTGGTACTACGAGCAGTACTTC. Encoded protein: CASSLDSWYYEQYF. The whole variable domain, remainder taken from reference TRBV7-9 and TRBJ2-7, is DTGVSQNPRHKITKRGQNVTFRCDPISEHNRLYWYRQTLGQGPEFLTYFQNEAQLEKSRLLSDRFSAERPKGSFSTLEIQRTEQGDSAMYLCASSLDSWYYEQYFGPGTRLTVT.

The V and J genes are TRBV9 and TRBJ1-2; no reliable D call. CDR3 length equals 15 residues. V dropped 0 bases and J dropped 4 bases, with 13 bases sitting between them. CDR1 is SGDLS, CDR2 YYNGEE, per germline. The CDR3 loop reads CASSVGEAHGYGYTF. In nucleotides, the CDR3 is TGTGCCAGCAGCGTAGGGGAGGCCCATGGCTATGGCTACACCTTC.

This clone rates as medium-sized. The genes are TRBV6-1 and TRBJ2-5; a possible D gene is TRBD2 (5 bases). CDR3 length: 12 amino acids. In germline, CDR1 is MNHNS, CDR2 SASEGT. Trimming stripped 2 bases from V and 5 bases from J, with 6 bases between. The CDR3 nucleotides read TGTGCCAGCAGTGAAACGGGGGAGACCCAGTACTTC. This translates into CASSETGETQYF.

V is TRBV2 and J is TRBJ2-1; D is perhaps TRBD2 (5 bases). CDR1 is SNHLY, CDR2 FYNNEI, per germline. The CDR3 covers 11 residues. The ends were cut back, 3 bases at V and 9 bases at J, with 6 bases in the middle. For the CDR3, the DNA is TGTGCCAGCAGTGATGAGGGTGAGCAGTTCTTC. Protein sequence: CASSDEGEQFF.

This chain links TRBV19 with TRBJ2-4; the D call may be TRBD1 or TRBD2 (5 bases each). V was shortened by 3 bases and J by 0 bases, with 12 bases between the two germline ends. CDR1 is LNHDA, CDR2 SQIVND, per germline (reference sequence). The CDR3 covers 16 residues. The CDR3 DNA sequence: TGTGCCAGTAGTATCGTAGGGACGGTAGCCAAAAACATTCAGTACTTC. Its protein is CASSIVGTVAKNIQYF.

J is TRBJ2-7 and V is TRBV18, with TRBD2 matching 11 bases. Germline loops: CDR1 KGHSH, CDR2 LQKENI. The CDR3 loop spans 15 amino acids. After removal of 2 bases from V and 6 bases from J, the junction contained 6 bases not matched to a gene. CDR3 region: CASSPAALAGVEQYF. For the CDR3, the DNA is TGTGCCAGCTCACCAGCGGCACTAGCGGGAGTCGAGCAGTACTTC.

The genes are TRBV14 and TRBJ2-2; D perhaps matches TRBD1 (5 bases). Germline V gene lookup returns CDR1 SGHDN and CDR2 FVKESK. The germline V and J ends were trimmed by 0 bases and 7 bases, with 12 bases remaining between them. The length of the CDR3 is 15 residues. Here the CDR3 DNA reads TGTGCCAGCAGCCAAGATCGAGCAGGACACGGGGAGCTGTTTTTT. Protein sequence: CASSQDRAGHGELFF.

This chain uses TRBV7-9 with TRBJ2-5, with 8 positions matching TRBD2. Losses at the gene ends were 6 bases for V and 2 bases for J; bases not matched to a gene: 17. Germline-derived CDR1 and CDR2 are SEHNR and FQNEAQ (reference sequence). The CDR3 sequence is 18 residues long. Here the CDR3 DNA reads TGTGCCAGCAGGTCGCCTGCGGGGGGCTCGATAAATCAAGAGACCCAGTACTTC. Protein sequence: CASRSPAGGSINQETQYF.

The DNA for the CDR3 is TGTGCCAGCAGTTATCACAACTACGAGCAGTACTTC. Translation gives CASSYHNYEQYF. This sequence joins TRBV6-6 and TRBJ2-7; D gene unclear. V dropped 3 bases and J dropped 3 bases, with 6 bases sitting between them. Germline V gene data show CDR1 as MNHNY and CDR2 as SVGAGI (reference sequence). This CDR3 comprises 12 residues.

V and J are TRBV5-1 and TRBJ2-7; D is ambiguous. The germline V and J ends were trimmed by 5 bases and 4 bases, with 19 bases remaining between them. The CDR3 is 15 amino acids. CDR1 is SGHRS, CDR2 YFSETQ, per germline. The CDR3 DNA sequence: TGCGCCAGCAGTTCGGACGTCGTGTTAAGTTACGAGCAGTACTTC. Encoded protein: CASSSDVVLSYEQYF.

CDR3 nucleotide sequence: TGTGCCAGCAGCTTAGGTGCGACAGGGCGCACAGATACGCAGTATTTT. Residues: CASSLGATGRTDTQYF. This sequence joins TRBV25-1 and TRBJ2-3; 7 nucleotides line up with TRBD1. Germline values: CDR1 MGHDK, CDR2 SYGVNS. The V gene end was trimmed by 6 bases and the J gene end by 1 base; junction bases not matched to a gene: 10. CDR3 length equals 16 residues. The variable domain in full, completed from reference TRBV25-1 and TRBJ2-3, reads EADIYQTPRYLVIGTGKKITLECSQTMGHDKMYWYQQDPGMELHLIHYSYGVNSTEKGDLSSESTVSRIRTEHFPLTLESARPSHTSQYLCASSLGATGRTDTQYFGPGTRLTVL.

This rearrangement joins TRBV11-2 to TRBJ2-3; D gene ambiguous. In germline, CDR1 is SGHAT, CDR2 FQNNGV. There are 15 residues in the CDR3. Trimming removed 1 base at V and 3 bases at J, with 11 bases between. CDR3 protein: CASSLGIGKTDTQYF. The CDR3 DNA reads TGTGCCAGCAGCTTAGGTATAGGGAAGACAGATACGCAGTATTTT.

V and J are TRBV14 and TRBJ2-7; 10 bases are a match to TRBD1. J lost 5 bases, V lost 3 bases, and 7 bases had no gene match. The CDR3 length is 15 residues. Germline V gene lookup returns CDR1 SGHDN and CDR2 FVKESK. The CDR3 protein is CASSHFGQGVHEQYF. Here the CDR3 DNA reads TGTGCCAGCAGCCATTTCGGACAGGGGGTCCACGAGCAGTACTTC.

This clone was observed once. This chain connects TRBV15 to TRBJ1-1; D is unresolved. Trimming stripped 0 bases from V and 4 bases from J, with 15 bases between. The CDR3 loop spans 16 amino acids. Germline values: CDR1 LNHNV, CDR2 YYDKDF (reference sequence). CDR3 protein: CATSRELLNSATEAFF. The CDR3 DNA reads TGTGCCACCAGCAGAGAACTGTTAAATTCAGCCACTGAAGCTTTCTTT.

The sample holds a few counts of this clone. This chain uses TRBV5-1 with TRBJ2-7, with TRBD2 identical over 7 bases. Trimming took 4 bases from V and 2 from J; bases not matched to a gene: 12. There are 16 residues in the CDR3. Per germline, CDR1 SGHRS and CDR2 YFSETQ. The CDR3 loop is CASSLVGGSLPYEQYF. As DNA, the CDR3 is TGCGCCAGCAGCCTGGTGGGGGGGTCTCTTCCCTACGAGCAGTACTTC.

V and J are TRBV19 and TRBJ1-2, with 8 bases that match TRBD1. This CDR3 contains 17 residues. The V gene's germline CDR1 is LNHDA and CDR2 SQIVND (reference sequence). Trimming at V came to 1 base and at J to 1 base, leaving 8 bases not matched to a gene. The CDR3 sequence is CASSIGDRRDYNYGYTF. DNA for the CDR3: TGTGCCAGTAGTATAGGGGACAGGAGAGATTATAACTATGGCTACACCTTC.

This clone appeared a single time. The V and J genes are TRBV2 and TRBJ2-7, with unresolved D. V was trimmed by 7 bases and J by 2 bases, leaving 6 bases between them. This CDR3 has 11 residues. Germline V CDR1 and CDR2: SNHLY, FYNNEI. The CDR3 reads CASTSTYEQYF. The CDR3 DNA follows: TGTGCCAGCACCTCGACCTACGAGCAGTACTTC.

The gene calls are TRBV19 and TRBJ1-1, with D tentatively TRBD1 (6 bases). Germline V lookup: CDR1 LNHDA, CDR2 SQIVND (reference sequence). This CDR3 has 16 residues. V lost 1 base to trimming and J lost 5 bases, with 17 bases between them. The CDR3 loop is CASSIAPGVIETEAFF. The CDR3 nucleotides are TGTGCCAGTAGTATAGCCCCAGGGGTAATAGAGACTGAAGCTTTCTTT.